These 10 T cell receptor beta chains were all obtained from the same sample, sequenced in a study of blood T cell repertoires in COVID-19 (dated by TCRdb to 2018 to 2020). The library came from the immunoSEQ multiplex PCR assay. TCRdb provides this immuneACCESS table in a form limited to in-frame rearrangements. Some clones are lacking; in checked studies, under half of them reflect an unresolved V gene, and why the rest are absent is not known. The sample table contains 55,000 to 70,000 clones; only one count was recorded for more than 90% of them. The top ten constitute approximately 6% of the sample. The sample was peripheral blood. These receptors originate from a human donor in a cohort sampled during active COVID-19.

This sequence joins TRBV11-2 and TRBJ2-2, with D perhaps matching TRBD2 (6 bases). This CDR3 contains 17 residues. Germline V gives CDR1 SGHAT, CDR2 FQNNGV. V lost 2 bases, J lost 0 bases, and 13 bases lay in between. The CDR3 bases are TGTGCCAGCAGCTTAAGATTGGACTACACGAACACCGGGGAGCTGTTTTTT. This encodes CASSLRLDYTNTGELFF.

The rearrangement links TRBV7-3 to TRBJ2-1, with 7 nucleotides matching TRBD2. Unmatched junction bases numbered 4, after V lost 5 bases and J lost 0 bases. The germline gives CDR1 SGHTA, CDR2 FQGTGA. The length of the CDR3 is 15 residues. CDR3 residues: CASSLAASSYNEQFF. The CDR3 DNA reads as TGTGCCAGCAGCCTAGCGGCCAGCTCCTACAATGAGCAGTTCTTC.

The chain is built from TRBV6-6 and TRBJ1-2; maybe TRBD1 (6 bases). From germline, CDR1 is MNHNY and CDR2 SVGAGI (reference sequence). The germline V and J ends were trimmed by 7 bases and 7 bases, with 16 bases remaining between them. The CDR3 covers 13 residues. The CDR3 sequence is CASTVWGGAGYTF. The CDR3 DNA follows: TGTGCCAGCACCGTCTGGGGGGGCGCTGGCTACACCTTC.

The chain employs TRBV7-2 and TRBJ2-1, with D possibly TRBD2 on 6 matching bases. Germline CDR1 is SGHTA and CDR2 is FQGNSA. The germline V and J ends were trimmed by 1 base and 0 bases, with 10 bases remaining between them. CDR3 length equals 16 residues. CDR3 sequence reads: CASSLGGASSYNEQFF. CDR3 nucleotides: TGTGCCAGCAGCTTAGGCGGGGCTAGCTCCTACAATGAGCAGTTCTTC. The full variable domain, in which reference TRBV7-2 and TRBJ2-1 provide the parts outside the CDR3, is GAGVSQSPSNKVTEKGKDVELRCDPISGHTALYWYRQSLGQGLEFLIYFQGNSAPDKSGLPSDRFSAERTGGSVSTLTIQRTQQEDSAVYLCASSLGGASSYNEQFFGPGTRLTVL.

About this clone: Germline and junction disagree at one end, which may indicate a read error. The chain uses TRBV11-3 and TRBJ2-1, with a weak D call TRBD1 (6 bases). Germline V gene data show CDR1 as SGHNT and CDR2 as YENEEA. The CDR3 is made up of 15 amino acids. As DNA, the CDR3 is TGTACCAGCAGCTTATCCAGGGGCTCCTACAATGAGCAGTTCTTC. Residues: CTSSLSRGSYNEQFF.

This chain connects TRBV11-2 to TRBJ2-3; D not certain. V was cut by 2 bases and J by 0 bases, with 9 bases left in between. The germline gives CDR1 SGHAT, CDR2 FQNNGV. This CDR3 has 15 residues. The CDR3 DNA reads TGTGCCAGCAGCTTATTCGTCGTCAGCACAGATACGCAGTATTTT. Encoded protein: CASSLFVVSTDTQYF.

This clone is large (0.1 to 1%) within its sample. The genes are TRBV7-9 and TRBJ2-7; 7 bases align to TRBD1. After removal of 3 bases from V and 5 bases from J, the junction contained 10 bases not matched to a gene. Germline V lookup: CDR1 SEHNR, CDR2 FQNEAQ (reference sequence). CDR3 length: 15 amino acids. Here the CDR3 DNA reads TGTGCCAGCAGCTTTGATGCGACAGGGTTAAACGAGCAGTACTTC. Protein product: CASSFDATGLNEQYF.

The V call is TRBV7-3, the J call TRBJ2-7; D gene ambiguous. V gave up 2 bases and J gave up 3 bases, with 11 bases separating them. CDR3 length: 14 residues. The V gene's germline CDR1 is SGHTA and CDR2 FQGTGA. CDR3 bases: TGTGCCAGCAGCTTAGGGCACGTGGGCTACGAGCAGTACTTC. This sequence encodes CASSLGHVGYEQYF. The complete variable domain, with remaining parts taken from reference TRBV7-3 and TRBJ2-7, reads GAGVSQTPSNKVTEKGKYVELRCDPISGHTALYWYRQSLGQGPEFLIYFQGTGAADDSGLPNDRFFAVRPEGSVSTLKIQRTERGDSAVYLCASSLGHVGYEQYFGPGTRLTVT.

The rearrangement joins TRBV9 to TRBJ1-1; D uncertain. Germline V gene lookup returns CDR1 SGDLS and CDR2 YYNGEE. CDR3 length: 13 residues. Trimming took 3 bases from V and 0 from J, leaving 6 bases between them. CDR3 in DNA: TGTGCCAGCAGCGGGTCTATGAACACTGAAGCTTTCTTT. This codes for CASSGSMNTEAFF.

The J gene is TRBJ2-5, the V gene TRBV29-1; maybe TRBD1 (8 bases). V was cut by 4 bases and J by 2 bases, with 14 bases left in between. The germline V gene encodes CDR1 SQVTM and CDR2 ANQGSEA. The CDR3 has 14 amino acids. CDR3 DNA sequence: TGCAGCGTTGGTGGACAGGGAGGGCAAGAGACCCAGTACTTC. Its protein is CSVGGQGGQETQYF.